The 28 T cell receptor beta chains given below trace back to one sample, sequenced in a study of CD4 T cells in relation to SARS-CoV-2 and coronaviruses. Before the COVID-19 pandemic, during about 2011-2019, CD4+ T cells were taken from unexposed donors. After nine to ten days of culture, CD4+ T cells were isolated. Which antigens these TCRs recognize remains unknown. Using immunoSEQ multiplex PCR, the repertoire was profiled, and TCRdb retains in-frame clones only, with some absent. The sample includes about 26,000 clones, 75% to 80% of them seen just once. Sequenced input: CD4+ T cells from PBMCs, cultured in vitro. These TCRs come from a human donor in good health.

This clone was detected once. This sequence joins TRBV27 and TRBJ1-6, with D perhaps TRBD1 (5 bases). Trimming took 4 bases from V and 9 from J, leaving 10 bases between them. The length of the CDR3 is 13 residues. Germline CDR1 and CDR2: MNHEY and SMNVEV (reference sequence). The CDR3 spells CASSSAGISPLHF. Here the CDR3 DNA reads TGTGCCAGCAGTTCAGCAGGGATTTCACCCCTCCACTTT.

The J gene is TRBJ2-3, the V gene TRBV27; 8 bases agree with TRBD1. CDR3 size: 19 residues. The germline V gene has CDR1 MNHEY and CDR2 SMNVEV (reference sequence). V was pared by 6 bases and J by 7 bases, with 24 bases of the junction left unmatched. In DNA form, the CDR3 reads TGTGCCAGCAGGAATGACCAGGGGACCTCTTGGACAGGGTTAAATACGCAGTATTTT. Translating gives CASRNDQGTSWTGLNTQYF.

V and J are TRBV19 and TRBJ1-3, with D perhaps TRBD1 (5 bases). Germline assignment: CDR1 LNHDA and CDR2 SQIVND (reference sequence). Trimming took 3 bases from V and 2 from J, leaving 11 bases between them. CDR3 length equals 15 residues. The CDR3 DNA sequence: TGTGCCAGTAGTATGCCCGGACACGCTGGAAACACCATATATTTT. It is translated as CASSMPGHAGNTIYF.

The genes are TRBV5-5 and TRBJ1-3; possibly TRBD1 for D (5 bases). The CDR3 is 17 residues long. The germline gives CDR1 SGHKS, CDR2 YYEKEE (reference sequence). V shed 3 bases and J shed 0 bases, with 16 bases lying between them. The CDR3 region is CASSWGSGGNSGNTIYF. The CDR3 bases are TGTGCCAGCAGCTGGGGGTCGGGGGGGAACTCTGGAAACACCATATATTTT.

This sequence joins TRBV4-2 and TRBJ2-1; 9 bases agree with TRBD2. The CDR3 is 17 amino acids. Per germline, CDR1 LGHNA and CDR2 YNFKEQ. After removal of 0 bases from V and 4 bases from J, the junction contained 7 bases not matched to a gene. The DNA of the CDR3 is TGTGCCAGCAGCCAAGAGGGCGGGAGGGCCATGTACAATGAGCAGTTCTTC. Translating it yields CASSQEGGRAMYNEQFF.

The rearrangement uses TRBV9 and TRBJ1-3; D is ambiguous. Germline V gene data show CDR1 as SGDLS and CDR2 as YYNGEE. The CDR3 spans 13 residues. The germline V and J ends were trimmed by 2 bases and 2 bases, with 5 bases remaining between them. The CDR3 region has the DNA TGTGCCAGCAGCGTTTCTACTGGAAACACCATATATTTT. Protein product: CASSVSTGNTIYF.

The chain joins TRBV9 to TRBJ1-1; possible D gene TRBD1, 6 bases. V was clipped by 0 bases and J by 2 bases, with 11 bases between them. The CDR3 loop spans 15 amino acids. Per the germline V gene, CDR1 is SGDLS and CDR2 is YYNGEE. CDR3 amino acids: CASSVAPGDNTEAFF. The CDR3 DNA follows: TGTGCCAGCAGCGTAGCTCCAGGGGATAACACTGAAGCTTTCTTT.

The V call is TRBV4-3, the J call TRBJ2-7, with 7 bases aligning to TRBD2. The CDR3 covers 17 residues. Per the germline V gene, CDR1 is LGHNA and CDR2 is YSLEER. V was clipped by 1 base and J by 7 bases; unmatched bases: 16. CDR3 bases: TGCGCCAGCAGCCAAGCGTTATTAGCGGGTGGCCGTCGAGAGCAGTACTTC. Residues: CASSQALLAGGRREQYF.

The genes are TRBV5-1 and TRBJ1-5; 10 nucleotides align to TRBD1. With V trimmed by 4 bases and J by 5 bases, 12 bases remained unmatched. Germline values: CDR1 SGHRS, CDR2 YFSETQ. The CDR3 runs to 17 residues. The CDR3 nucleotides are TGCGCCAGCAGCCCCGGGACAGGGGAACGCGGTGATCAGCCCCAGCATTTT. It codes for CASSPGTGERGDQPQHF.

Here the CDR3 DNA reads TGTGCCAGCAGGCCTGGGGTCGGGGTGTCCTACGAGCAGTACTTC. This gives the protein CASRPGVGVSYEQYF. V and J are TRBV6-5 and TRBJ2-7; a weak D match, TRBD2 (5 bases). The length of the CDR3 is 15 residues. Germline V gene data show CDR1 as MNHEY and CDR2 as SVGAGI. V lost 6 bases, J lost 1 base, and 16 bases lay in between.

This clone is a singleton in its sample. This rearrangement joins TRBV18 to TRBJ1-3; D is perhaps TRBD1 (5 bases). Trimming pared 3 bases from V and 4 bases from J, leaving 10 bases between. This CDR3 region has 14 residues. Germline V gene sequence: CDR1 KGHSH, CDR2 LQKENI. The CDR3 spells CASSPGGVGNTIYF. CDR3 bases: TGTGCCAGCTCACCCGGAGGGGTCGGAAACACCATATATTTT. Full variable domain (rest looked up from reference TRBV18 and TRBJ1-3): NAGVMQNPRHLVRRRGQEARLRCSPMKGHSHVYWYRQLPEEGLKFMVYLQKENIIDESGMPKERFSAEFPKEGPSILRIQQVVRGDSAAYFCASSPGGVGNTIYFGEGSWLTVV.

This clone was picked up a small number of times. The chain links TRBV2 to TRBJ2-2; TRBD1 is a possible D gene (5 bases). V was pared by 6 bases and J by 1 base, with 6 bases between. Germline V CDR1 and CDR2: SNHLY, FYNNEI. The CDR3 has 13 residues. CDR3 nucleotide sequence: TGTGCCAGCAGACAGGAGAACACCGGGGAGCTGTTTTTT. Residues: CASRQENTGELFF.

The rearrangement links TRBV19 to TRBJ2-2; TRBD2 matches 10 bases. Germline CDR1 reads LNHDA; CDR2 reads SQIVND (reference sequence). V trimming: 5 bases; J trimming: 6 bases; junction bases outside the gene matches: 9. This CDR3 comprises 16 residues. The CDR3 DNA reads TGTGCCAGTAGTCCCCGTTTAGCGGGGGGACCCGGGGAGCTGTTTTTT. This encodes CASSPRLAGGPGELFF.

The CDR3 reads CAGDTGELFF. The CDR3 DNA sequence: TGTGCGGGGGACACCGGGGAGCTGTTTTTT. The chain is built from TRBV7-7 and TRBJ2-2; D may be TRBD1 or TRBD2 (5 bases each). Germline CDR1 reads SSHAT; CDR2 reads FNYEAQ (reference sequence). The CDR3 covers 10 residues.

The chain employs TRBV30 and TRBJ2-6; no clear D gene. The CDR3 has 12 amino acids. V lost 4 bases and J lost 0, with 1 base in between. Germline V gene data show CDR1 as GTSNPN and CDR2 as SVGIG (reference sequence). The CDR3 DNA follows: TGTGCCTGGAACTCTGGGGCCAACGTCCTGACTTTC. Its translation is CAWNSGANVLTF.

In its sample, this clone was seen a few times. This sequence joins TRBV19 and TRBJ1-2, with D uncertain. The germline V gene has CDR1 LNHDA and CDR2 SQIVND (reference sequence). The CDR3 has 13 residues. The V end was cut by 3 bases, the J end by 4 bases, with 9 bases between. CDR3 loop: CASSMEGSYGYTF. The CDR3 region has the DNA TGTGCCAGTAGTATGGAGGGTTCCTATGGCTACACCTTC.

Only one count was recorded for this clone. The CDR3, as DNA: TGTGCCAGCAGCTCCCGGCGGACTAGCGGGGGGGCGACCCAGTACTTC. Protein product: CASSSRRTSGGATQYF. The genes are TRBV7-2 and TRBJ2-5; 15 bases are a match to TRBD2. The CDR3 runs 16 residues. The ends lost 4 bases at V and 7 bases at J; junction bases unmatched: 7. The germline V gene encodes CDR1 SGHTA and CDR2 FQGNSA.

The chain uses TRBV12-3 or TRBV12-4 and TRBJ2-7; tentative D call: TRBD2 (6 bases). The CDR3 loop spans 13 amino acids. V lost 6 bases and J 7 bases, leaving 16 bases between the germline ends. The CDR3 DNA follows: TGTGCCAGCAGACTCGGGACTTCGAGGGAGCAGTACTTC. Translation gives CASRLGTSREQYF.

The CDR3 loop reads CASSQDRGYSSGANVLTF. The CDR3 nucleotides are TGCGCCAGCAGCCAAGACAGGGGCTATTCCTCTGGGGCCAACGTCCTGACTTTC. This rearrangement joins TRBV5-1 to TRBJ2-6; 8 nucleotides match TRBD1. J gave up 0 bases and V 4 bases, and 9 bases lay outside the gene matches. Germline CDR1 SGHRS, CDR2 YFSETQ. The CDR3 extends over 18 amino acids.

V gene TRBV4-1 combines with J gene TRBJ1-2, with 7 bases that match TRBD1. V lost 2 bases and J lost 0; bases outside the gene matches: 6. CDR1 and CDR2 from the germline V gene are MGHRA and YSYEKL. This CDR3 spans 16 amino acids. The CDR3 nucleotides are TGCGCCAGCAGCCAAACCGGTGGACAGGCTAACTATGGCTACACCTTC. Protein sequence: CASSQTGGQANYGYTF.

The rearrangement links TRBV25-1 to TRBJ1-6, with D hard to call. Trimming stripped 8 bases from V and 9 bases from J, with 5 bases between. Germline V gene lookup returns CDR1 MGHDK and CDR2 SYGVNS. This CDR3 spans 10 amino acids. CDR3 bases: TGTGCCAGCCCCCCTTCACCCCTCCACTTT. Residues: CASPPSPLHF.

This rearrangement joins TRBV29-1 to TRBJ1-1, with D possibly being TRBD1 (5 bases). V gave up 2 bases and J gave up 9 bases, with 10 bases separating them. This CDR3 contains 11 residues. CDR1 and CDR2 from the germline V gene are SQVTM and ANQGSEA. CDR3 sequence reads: CSVEIGAKAFF. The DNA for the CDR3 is TGCAGCGTTGAAATAGGGGCTAAAGCTTTCTTT.

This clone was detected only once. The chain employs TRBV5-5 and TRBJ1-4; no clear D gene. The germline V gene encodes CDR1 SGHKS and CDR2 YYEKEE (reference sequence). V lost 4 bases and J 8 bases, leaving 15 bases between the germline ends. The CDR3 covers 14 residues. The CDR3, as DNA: TGTGCCAGCAGCCGGGTGGGCGAGCGGGAAAAACTGTTTTTT. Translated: CASSRVGEREKLFF.

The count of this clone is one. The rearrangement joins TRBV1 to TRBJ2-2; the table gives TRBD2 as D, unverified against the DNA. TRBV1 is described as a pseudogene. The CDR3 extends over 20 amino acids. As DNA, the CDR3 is TGCACCAGCAGCCCCAAGGAAACAGCGGGGGGCGAACCGAACACCGGGGAGCTGTTTTTT. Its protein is CTSSPKETAGGEPNTGELFF.

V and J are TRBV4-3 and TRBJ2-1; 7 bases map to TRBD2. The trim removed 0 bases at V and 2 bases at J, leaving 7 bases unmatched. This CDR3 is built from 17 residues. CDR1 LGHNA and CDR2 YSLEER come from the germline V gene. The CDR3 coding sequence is TGCGCCAGCAGCCAAGAACTCCCCCGGGGGGCCTACAATGAGCAGTTCTTC. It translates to CASSQELPRGAYNEQFF.

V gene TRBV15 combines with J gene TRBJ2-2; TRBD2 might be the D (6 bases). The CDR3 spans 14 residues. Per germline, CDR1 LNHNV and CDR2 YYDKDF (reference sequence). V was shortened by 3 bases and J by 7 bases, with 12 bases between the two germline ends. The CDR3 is CATSRFGGIGELFF. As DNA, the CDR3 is TGTGCCACCAGCAGGTTCGGAGGGATCGGGGAGCTGTTTTTT.

The CDR3 here is CASNNNRANSPLHF. The CDR3 DNA reads TGTGCCAGCAATAACAACAGGGCCAATTCACCCCTCCACTTT. The chain is built from TRBV2 and TRBJ1-6, with D maybe TRBD1 (6 bases). The CDR3 runs to 14 residues. Germline CDR1 reads SNHLY; CDR2 reads FYNNEI. The germline V and J ends were trimmed by 7 bases and 7 bases, with 14 bases remaining between them.

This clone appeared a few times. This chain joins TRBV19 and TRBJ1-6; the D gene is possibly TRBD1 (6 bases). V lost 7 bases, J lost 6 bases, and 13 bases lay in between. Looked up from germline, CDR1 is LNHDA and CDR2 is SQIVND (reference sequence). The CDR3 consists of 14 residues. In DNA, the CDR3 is TGTGCCAGTACTGCGGGACAAATTAATTCACCCCTCCACTTT. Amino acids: CASTAGQINSPLHF.